The T cell receptor (beta chain) under discussion was sequenced for a study of T cell responses to AZD1222 COVID-19 vaccine. Study findings and constraints: All repertoire sampling was performed exclusively after the peak T cell response. Donors, mostly white British, included more females; clonal diversity was possibly underestimated. Reportedly, nearly half of unique spike TCRs recognized epitopes outside B.1.351/B.1.1.7 mutations.

The CDR3 runs to 13 residues. V was clipped by 6 bases and J by 0 bases, with 8 bases between them. Germline-derived CDR1 and CDR2 are MGHDK and SYGVNS. With respect to this clone: Antigen specificity is unknown.

The assay was immunoSEQ multiplex PCR, and TCRdb's table has in-frame clones only and misses some. The repertoire includes 60,000 to 70,000 clones, roughly 85% of them detected once, and roughly a fifth sits in the top ten. This chain connects TRBV25-1 to TRBJ1-2, with D unresolved. This sequence was found in an adult in good health. This sample comprised peripheral blood, obtained on day 0 of AZD1222 vaccination. This CDR3 reads CASRATANYGYTF. CDR3 in DNA: TGTGCCAGCAGAGCTACAGCTAACTATGGCTACACCTTC.